This T cell receptor beta chain was documented in a study of shared clonotypes between healthy human individuals. Study in general: A couple of women and a few men aged 18 to 49 made up the donors. General observations from the study: Larger richness was generally estimated for naive than memory subsets.

Replicate PCRs for sorted subsets used around 200 ng DNA; this equaled about 30,000 T cell genomes. Per the study methods: ImmunoSEQ supplied junction-only sequences lacking quality scores, so filtering was different. Produced via immunoSEQ multiplex PCR; TCRdb's table is partial and in-frame only. For V, J and clone size, that table is used; D and trimming come from the DNA. There are around 2,100,000 clones in the sample; about 95% occur only once, and roughly 1% lies in the top ten. This CDR3 has 15 amino acids. Germline V gives CDR1 LNHNV, CDR2 YYDKDF (reference sequence). The V and J ends lost 0 bases and 1 base respectively, with 9 bases between them. About this clone itself: Its specificity is unknown.

CD45RO-negative cells were positively selected for CCR7, leaving out terminally differentiated effector memory CD45RA+ cells. What was sequenced was naive CD8+ T cells sorted from blood. The chain uses TRBV15 and TRBJ2-5; D call uncertain. The receptor was isolated from a man younger than 35 in good health. CDR3 sequence (DNA): TGTGCCACCAGCAGAGATTATGACGGCCAAGAGACCCAGTACTTC. Translating gives CATSRDYDGQETQYF.